These T cell receptor beta chains were read from a single sample in a study of blood T cells in healthy people across ages. MiXCR, run by TCRdb on the 5' RACE reads, gives a single entry per CDR3 protein. Of over a million distinct CDR3 sequences listed, more than 35% were seen once; the top ten hold 18%. Sequenced input: blood. These TCRs come from a woman aged 60-75 years in good health. CDR3s include the opening cysteine and the closing phenylalanine or tryptophan. A D gene is named only where the DNA matches it firmly. Size tells how often a clone was seen (once, few, many) or the class of an expanded clone, and some rows leave it out.

d_gene: -
j_gene: TRBJ2-1
v_gene: TRBV10-2
abundance: -
CDR3aa: CASSERWTPTQFF
CDR3nt: TGCGCCAGCAGTGAGCGCTGGACCCCGACTCAGTTCTTC

d_gene: TRBD2
j_gene: TRBJ2-5
v_gene: TRBV12-3/TRBV12-4
abundance: -
CDR3aa: CASSPGLGQGTQYF
CDR3nt: TGTGCCAGCAGTCCCGGACTAGGACAAGGGACCCAGTACTTC

d_gene: -
j_gene: TRBJ2-7
v_gene: TRBV6-5
abundance: -
CDR3aa: CASSYGAGWSDYEQYF
CDR3nt: TGTGCCAGCAGTTACGGGGCAGGGTGGTCGGACTACGAGCAGTACTTC

d_gene: -
j_gene: TRBJ2-3
v_gene: TRBV14
abundance: -
CDR3aa: CASSSAAARTQYF
CDR3nt: TGTGCCAGCAGCTCTGCGGCGGCTAGGACGCAGTATTTT

d_gene: TRBD1
j_gene: TRBJ1-4
v_gene: TRBV20-1
abundance: -
CDR3aa: CSAFPGTGGEKLFF
CDR3nt: TGCAGTGCTTTTCCCGGGACAGGGGGAGAAAAACTGTTTTTT

d_gene: -
j_gene: TRBJ1-2
v_gene: TRBV6-5
abundance: -
CDR3aa: CASSPKGANYGYTF
CDR3nt: TGTGCCAGCAGCCCTAAGGGGGCTAACTATGGCTACACCTTC

d_gene: -
j_gene: TRBJ2-1
v_gene: TRBV20-1
abundance: -
CDR3aa: CSARRDGDEQFF
CDR3nt: TGCAGTGCCCGAAGGGATGGGGATGAGCAGTTCTTC

d_gene: -
j_gene: TRBJ1-5
v_gene: TRBV15
abundance: few
CDR3aa: CATSRVGQGLGQPQHF
CDR3nt: TGTGCCACCAGCAGAGTGGGGCAGGGGCTGGGTCAGCCCCAGCATTTT

d_gene: -
j_gene: TRBJ2-7
v_gene: TRBV2
abundance: -
CDR3aa: CASSEGRAGSSYEQYF
CDR3nt: TGTGCCAGCAGTGAAGGGAGGGCGGGGAGCTCCTACGAGCAGTACTTC

d_gene: TRBD1
j_gene: TRBJ2-7
v_gene: TRBV9
abundance: -
CDR3aa: CASSDPGGYEQYF
CDR3nt: TGTGCCAGCAGCGACCCAGGGGGCTACGAGCAGTACTTC

d_gene: -
j_gene: TRBJ2-5
v_gene: TRBV21-1
abundance: few
CDR3aa: CASSKGALGQGWETQYF
CDR3nt: TGTGCCAGCAGCAAAGGCGCCCTGGGACAGGGCTGGGAGACCCAGTACTTC

d_gene: TRBD2
j_gene: TRBJ2-1
v_gene: TRBV20-1
abundance: few
CDR3aa: CSARLGGYNEQFF
CDR3nt: TGCAGTGCTAGACTGGGGGGGTACAATGAGCAGTTCTTC

d_gene: TRBD2
j_gene: TRBJ2-5
v_gene: TRBV2
abundance: -
CDR3aa: CASSDVSGETRYF
CDR3nt: TGTGCCAGCAGTGATGTGAGCGGGGAGACCCGGTACTTC

d_gene: -
j_gene: TRBJ2-1
v_gene: TRBV6-5
abundance: few
CDR3aa: CASSYSIYRLLPGEQFF
CDR3nt: TGTGCCAGCAGTTACTCGATTTATCGACTACTTCCCGGTGAGCAGTTCTTC

d_gene: -
j_gene: TRBJ1-5
v_gene: TRBV27
abundance: -
CDR3aa: CASSWTGGINQPQHF
CDR3nt: TGTGCCAGCAGTTGGACGGGGGGTATCAATCAGCCCCAGCATTTT

d_gene: TRBD1
j_gene: TRBJ2-1
v_gene: TRBV27
abundance: -
CDR3aa: CASSSWDRVGKQFF
CDR3nt: TGTGCCAGCAGTTCTTGGGACAGGGTGGGGAAACAGTTCTTC

d_gene: -
j_gene: TRBJ1-4
v_gene: TRBV12-3/TRBV12-4
abundance: -
CDR3aa: CASLDSGDPGSNEKLFF
CDR3nt: TGTGCCAGCCTTGACAGTGGGGACCCCGGATCTAATGAAAAACTGTTTTTT

d_gene: -
j_gene: TRBJ2-3
v_gene: TRBV6-5
abundance: -
CDR3aa: CASGKGGAITDTQYF
CDR3nt: TGTGCCAGCGGAAAGGGGGGGGCGATCACAGATACGCAGTATTTT

d_gene: -
j_gene: TRBJ2-1
v_gene: TRBV12-3/TRBV12-4
abundance: few
CDR3aa: CASSFSLTDNEQFF
CDR3nt: TGTGCCAGCAGTTTTAGCTTGACCGACAATGAGCAGTTCTTC

d_gene: TRBD1
j_gene: TRBJ2-1
v_gene: TRBV9
abundance: few
CDR3aa: CASSVEWTGLNEQFF
CDR3nt: TGTGCCAGCAGCGTAGAGTGGACAGGGCTCAATGAGCAGTTCTTC

d_gene: TRBD2
j_gene: TRBJ2-3
v_gene: TRBV25-1
abundance: few
CDR3aa: CASSSKREGLDTQYF
CDR3nt: TGTGCCAGCAGCTCAAAGCGGGAGGGCCTTGATACGCAGTATTTT

d_gene: -
j_gene: TRBJ2-5
v_gene: TRBV25-1
abundance: -
CDR3aa: CASNRQQETQYF
CDR3nt: TGTGCCAGCAACCGACAGCAAGAGACCCAGTACTTC

d_gene: TRBD2
j_gene: TRBJ2-7
v_gene: TRBV20-1
abundance: -
CDR3aa: CSATRGTSGYEQYF
CDR3nt: TGCAGTGCTACCCGGGGGACTAGCGGGTACGAGCAGTACTTC

d_gene: -
j_gene: TRBJ2-5
v_gene: TRBV6-8
abundance: -
CDR3aa: CATSKLADKETQYF
CDR3nt: TGTGCCACTTCAAAACTAGCCGACAAAGAGACCCAGTACTTC

d_gene: -
j_gene: TRBJ2-5
v_gene: TRBV24-1
abundance: -
CDR3aa: CATSDSAPKEETQYF
CDR3nt: TGTGCCACCAGTGATTCCGCCCCGAAGGAAGAGACCCAGTACTTC

d_gene: TRBD2
j_gene: TRBJ2-1
v_gene: TRBV7-2
abundance: -
CDR3aa: CASNRVTSGRANEQFF
CDR3nt: TGTGCCAGCAACCGCGTGACTAGCGGGAGGGCAAATGAGCAGTTCTTC

d_gene: TRBD1
j_gene: TRBJ1-1
v_gene: TRBV6-5
abundance: -
CDR3aa: CASSLRTGARNTEAFF
CDR3nt: TGTGCCAGCAGTCTACGGACAGGGGCTAGGAACACTGAAGCTTTCTTT

d_gene: TRBD2
j_gene: TRBJ2-5
v_gene: TRBV9
abundance: -
CDR3aa: CVSSLGLAGDFEQYF
CDR3nt: TGTGTCAGCAGCTTAGGACTAGCGGGAGATTTTGAGCAGTACTTC

d_gene: TRBD1
j_gene: TRBJ2-1
v_gene: TRBV27
abundance: few
CDR3aa: CASSPYRGTGKQLGQFF
CDR3nt: TGTGCCAGCAGTCCGTACAGGGGAACGGGCAAGCAACTGGGGCAGTTCTTC

d_gene: TRBD1
j_gene: TRBJ2-6
v_gene: TRBV6-1
abundance: -
CDR3aa: CASTLQGAGSGANVLTF
CDR3nt: TGTGCCAGCACACTCCAGGGGGCGGGCTCTGGGGCCAACGTCCTGACTTTC

d_gene: TRBD1
j_gene: TRBJ2-1
v_gene: TRBV7-9
abundance: -
CDR3aa: CASSLSPQGDNEQFF
CDR3nt: TGTGCCAGCAGCTTAAGCCCTCAGGGGGACAATGAGCAGTTCTTC

d_gene: TRBD2
j_gene: TRBJ2-5
v_gene: TRBV11-2
abundance: -
CDR3aa: CASSFLSGSLSGEQYF
CDR3nt: TGTGCCAGCAGCTTTCTAAGCGGGAGCCTCTCTGGGGAGCAGTACTTC

d_gene: -
j_gene: TRBJ1-2
v_gene: TRBV2
abundance: -
CDR3aa: CASRLRDTGSNYGYTF
CDR3nt: TGTGCCAGCAGACTCCGGGACACTGGAAGTAACTATGGCTACACCTTC

d_gene: -
j_gene: TRBJ2-7
v_gene: TRBV5-1
abundance: -
CDR3aa: CASSLAPTESPYEQYF
CDR3nt: TGCGCCAGCAGCTTGGCCCCGACGGAGTCACCCTACGAGCAGTACTTC

d_gene: -
j_gene: TRBJ2-7
v_gene: TRBV4-1
abundance: -
CDR3aa: CASSQSGVSYEQYF
CDR3nt: TGCGCCAGCAGCCAATCCGGGGTTTCCTACGAGCAGTACTTC

d_gene: TRBD2
j_gene: TRBJ2-3
v_gene: TRBV20-1
abundance: -
CDR3aa: CSAGRDSISTDTQYF
CDR3nt: TGCAGTGCTGGGAGGGACTCCATTAGCACAGATACGCAGTATTTT

d_gene: -
j_gene: TRBJ2-3
v_gene: TRBV7-9
abundance: -
CDR3aa: CASSPLRDRTDTQYF
CDR3nt: TGTGCCAGCAGCCCTCTCCGGGACCGCACAGATACGCAGTATTTT

d_gene: TRBD1
j_gene: TRBJ2-1
v_gene: TRBV9
abundance: -
CDR3aa: CASSVAGRGPYNEQFF
CDR3nt: TGTGCCAGCAGCGTAGCGGGAAGGGGGCCATACAATGAGCAGTTCTTC

d_gene: -
j_gene: TRBJ2-7
v_gene: TRBV29-1
abundance: few
CDR3aa: CSGLDGPNYEQYF
CDR3nt: TGCAGCGGCCTTGACGGACCCAACTACGAGCAGTACTTC

d_gene: -
j_gene: TRBJ2-1
v_gene: TRBV7-9
abundance: -
CDR3aa: CASSPRLAGRVYGNEQFF
CDR3nt: TGTGCCAGCAGCCCCCGGCTAGCCGGGAGAGTCTACGGCAATGAGCAGTTCTTC

d_gene: -
j_gene: TRBJ2-2
v_gene: TRBV27
abundance: -
CDR3aa: CASSTTGFNTGELFF
CDR3nt: TGTGCCAGCAGTACGACGGGATTCAACACCGGGGAGCTGTTTTTT

d_gene: -
j_gene: TRBJ2-7
v_gene: TRBV7-2
abundance: -
CDR3aa: CASTLYGPANSYEQYF
CDR3nt: TGTGCCAGCACACTCTACGGTCCAGCGAACTCCTACGAGCAGTACTTC

d_gene: TRBD2
j_gene: TRBJ2-6
v_gene: TRBV5-6
abundance: few
CDR3aa: CASTRTSGSSGANVLTF
CDR3nt: TGTGCCAGCACCCGGACTAGCGGGAGCTCTGGGGCCAACGTCCTGACTTTC

d_gene: -
j_gene: TRBJ2-5
v_gene: TRBV6-1
abundance: few
CDR3aa: CASSELLQASNQETQYF
CDR3nt: TGTGCCAGCAGTGAGCTCCTACAAGCTTCGAACCAAGAGACCCAGTACTTC

d_gene: -
j_gene: TRBJ2-3
v_gene: TRBV6-2/TRBV6-3
abundance: few
CDR3aa: CASSYGNSVDTQYF
CDR3nt: TGTGCCAGCAGTTACGGCAATAGCGTGGATACGCAGTATTTT

d_gene: -
j_gene: TRBJ2-7
v_gene: TRBV7-8
abundance: -
CDR3aa: CASSRGDSKYEQYF
CDR3nt: TGTGCCTCTTCACGGGGTGACTCGAAATACGAGCAGTACTTC

d_gene: -
j_gene: TRBJ2-5
v_gene: TRBV20-1
abundance: few
CDR3aa: CSAPGPVGETQYF
CDR3nt: TGCAGTGCTCCGGGTCCTGTGGGGGAGACCCAGTACTTC

d_gene: TRBD2
j_gene: TRBJ2-7
v_gene: TRBV29-1
abundance: many
CDR3aa: CSATSGGSEQYF
CDR3nt: TGCAGCGCTACGTCGGGGGGGAGTGAGCAGTACTTC

d_gene: -
j_gene: TRBJ2-7
v_gene: TRBV27
abundance: -
CDR3aa: CASSFMAGSRHEQYF
CDR3nt: TGTGCCAGCAGTTTTATGGCAGGCAGTCGTCACGAGCAGTACTTC

d_gene: -
j_gene: TRBJ2-1
v_gene: TRBV6-6
abundance: few
CDR3aa: CASTPERAANTYNEQFF
CDR3nt: TGTGCCAGCACCCCCGAGCGGGCAGCAAATACCTACAATGAGCAGTTCTTC

d_gene: TRBD1
j_gene: TRBJ2-5
v_gene: TRBV28
abundance: few
CDR3aa: CASSLRTGAETQYF
CDR3nt: TGTGCCAGCAGTTTAAGGACAGGGGCAGAGACCCAGTACTTC